Detailed here is one T cell receptor beta chain. The V gene's germline CDR1 is SGHTS and CDR2 YDEGEE. CDR3 length equals 15 residues. V gave up 4 bases and J gave up 2 bases, with 15 bases separating them. This sample was taken from a study of blood T cell repertoires in COVID-19. TCRdb's table, derived via immunoSEQ multiplex PCR, lists solely in-frame clones and lacks some. The sample includes some 300,000 clones, roughly 91% of them seen just once. This sequence originates from a woman aged 45-60 years who had been exposed to COVID-19. The sequenced material came from PBMCs or T cells enriched from blood (not recorded which). This rearrangement joins TRBV5-8 to TRBJ1-2; TRBD1 might be the D (6 bases). The CDR3 DNA is TGTGCCAGCAGCCGATCCCTACAGGGAAACTATGGCTACACCTTC. Translated, it gives CASSRSLQGNYGYTF.